This TCR beta chain was identified during a study of blood T cell repertoires in COVID-19. In the study's own analysis: By means of reference gene primer amplification, nucleated cell counts were estimated. Libraries were prepared by immunoSEQ multiplex PCR; TCRdb keeps only in-frame clonotypes and omits some of them. Clonal size and the V and J genes are those of that table, whereas D and trimming came from the DNA. The sample lists some 220,000 clones; 65% to 90% were seen once. The CDR3 runs to 14 residues. The germline CDR1 and CDR2 sequences are SQVTM and ANQGSEA. V was trimmed by 8 bases and J by 2 bases, leaving 16 bases between them.

The chain joins TRBV29-1 to TRBJ2-1, with a tentative D call TRBD1 (5 bases). Sequencing used peripheral blood. This sequence was found in a man aged 50-60 years with active or convalescent COVID-19. In DNA, the CDR3 is TGCAGCTTTGCCTGGATAGGGGCCTACAATGAGCAGTTCTTC. Translation gives CSFAWIGAYNEQFF.